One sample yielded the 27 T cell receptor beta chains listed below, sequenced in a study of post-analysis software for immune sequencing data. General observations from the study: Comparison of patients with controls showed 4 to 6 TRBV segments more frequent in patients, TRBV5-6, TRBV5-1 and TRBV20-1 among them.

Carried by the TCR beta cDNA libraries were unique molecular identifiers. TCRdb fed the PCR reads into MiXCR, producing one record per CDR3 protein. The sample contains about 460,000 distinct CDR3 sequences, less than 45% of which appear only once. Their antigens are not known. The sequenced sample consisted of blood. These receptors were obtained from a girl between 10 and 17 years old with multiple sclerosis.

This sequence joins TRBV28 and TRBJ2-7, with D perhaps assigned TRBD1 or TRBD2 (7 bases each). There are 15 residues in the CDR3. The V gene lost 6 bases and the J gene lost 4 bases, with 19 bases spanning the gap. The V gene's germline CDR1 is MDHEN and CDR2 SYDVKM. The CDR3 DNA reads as TGTGCCAGCAGCCAGGGAGGGGGCGCCCCTTACGAGCAGTACTTC. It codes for CASSQGGGAPYEQYF.

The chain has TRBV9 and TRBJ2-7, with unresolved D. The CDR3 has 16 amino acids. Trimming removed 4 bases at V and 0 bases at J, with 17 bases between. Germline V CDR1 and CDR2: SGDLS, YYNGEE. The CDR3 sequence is CASSQGVLGNSYEQYF. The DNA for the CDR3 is TGTGCCAGCAGCCAAGGTGTTCTGGGGAACTCCTACGAGCAGTACTTC. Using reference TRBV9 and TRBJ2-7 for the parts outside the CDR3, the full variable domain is DSGVTQTPKHLITATGQRVTLRCSPRSGDLSVYWYQQSLDQGLQFLIQYYNGEERAKGNILERFSAQQFPDLHSELNLSSLELGDSALYFCASSQGVLGNSYEQYFGPGTRLTVT.

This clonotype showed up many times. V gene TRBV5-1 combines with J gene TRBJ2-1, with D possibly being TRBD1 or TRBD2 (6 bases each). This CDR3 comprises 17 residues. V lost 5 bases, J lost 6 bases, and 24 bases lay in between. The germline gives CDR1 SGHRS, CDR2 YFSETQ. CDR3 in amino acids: CASSSEGVADSINEQFF. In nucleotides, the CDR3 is TGCGCCAGCAGTTCGGAGGGGGTTGCAGATTCTATCAATGAGCAGTTCTTC.

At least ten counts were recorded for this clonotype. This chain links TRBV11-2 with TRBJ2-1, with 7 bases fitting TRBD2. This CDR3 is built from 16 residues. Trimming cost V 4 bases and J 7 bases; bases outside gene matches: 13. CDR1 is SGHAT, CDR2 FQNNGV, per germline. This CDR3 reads CASSSLGVAGLNEQFF. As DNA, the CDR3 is TGTGCCAGCAGCTCCCTCGGAGTAGCGGGCCTGAATGAGCAGTTCTTC.

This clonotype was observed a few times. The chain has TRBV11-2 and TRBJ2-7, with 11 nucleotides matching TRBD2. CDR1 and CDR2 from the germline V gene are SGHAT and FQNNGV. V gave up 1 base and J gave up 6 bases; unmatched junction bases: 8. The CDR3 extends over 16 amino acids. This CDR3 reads CASSLVGTSGSGEQYF. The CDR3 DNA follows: TGTGCCAGCAGCTTAGTTGGAACTAGCGGGAGCGGCGAGCAGTACTTC. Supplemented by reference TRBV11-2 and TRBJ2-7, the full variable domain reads EAGVAQSPRYKIIEKRQSVAFWCNPISGHATLYWYQQILGQGPKLLIQFQNNGVVDDSQLPKDRFSAERLKGVDSTLKIQPAKLEDSAVYLCASSLVGTSGSGEQYFGPGTRLTVT.

Here the CDR3 reads CASSQDMTGYGYTF. CDR3 nucleotides: TGCGCCAGCAGCCAAGATATGACAGGCTATGGCTACACCTTC. This chain connects TRBV4-3 to TRBJ1-2; D might be TRBD1 (6 bases). Deletions cut 0 bases from V and 4 bases from J, with 9 bases between. This CDR3 is 14 amino acids long. In germline, CDR1 is LGHNA, CDR2 YSLEER.

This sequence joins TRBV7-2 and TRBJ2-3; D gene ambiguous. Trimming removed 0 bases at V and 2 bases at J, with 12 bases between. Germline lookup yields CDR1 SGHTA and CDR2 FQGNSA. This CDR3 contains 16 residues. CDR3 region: CASSLAAGLITDTQYF. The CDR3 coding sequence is TGTGCCAGCAGCTTAGCGGCAGGTCTGATCACAGATACGCAGTATTTT.

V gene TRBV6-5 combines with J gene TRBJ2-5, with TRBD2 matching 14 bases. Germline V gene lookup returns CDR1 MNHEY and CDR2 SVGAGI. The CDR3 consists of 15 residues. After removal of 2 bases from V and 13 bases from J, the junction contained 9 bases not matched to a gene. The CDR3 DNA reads TGTGCCAGCAGTTACGGACTAGCGGGAGGACAAGAGCGGTACTTC. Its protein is CASSYGLAGGQERYF.

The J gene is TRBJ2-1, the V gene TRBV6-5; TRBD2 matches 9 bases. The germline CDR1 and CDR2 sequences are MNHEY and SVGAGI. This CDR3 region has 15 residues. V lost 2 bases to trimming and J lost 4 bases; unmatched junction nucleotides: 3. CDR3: CASSYPSGDYNEQFF. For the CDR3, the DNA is TGTGCCAGCAGTTACCCTAGCGGGGATTACAATGAGCAGTTCTTC.

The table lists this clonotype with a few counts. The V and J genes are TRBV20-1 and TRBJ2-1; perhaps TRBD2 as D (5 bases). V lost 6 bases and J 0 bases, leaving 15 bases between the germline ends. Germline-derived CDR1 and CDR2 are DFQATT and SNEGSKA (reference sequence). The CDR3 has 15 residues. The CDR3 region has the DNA TGCAGTGCGGCCTCGCGGAGGAGCTCCTACAATGAGCAGTTCTTC. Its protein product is CSAASRRSSYNEQFF.

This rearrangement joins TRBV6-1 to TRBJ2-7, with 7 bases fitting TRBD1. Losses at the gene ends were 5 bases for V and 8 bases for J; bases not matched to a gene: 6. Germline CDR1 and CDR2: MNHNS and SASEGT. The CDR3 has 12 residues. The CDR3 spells CASSRDSNKQYF. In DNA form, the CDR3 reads TGTGCCAGCAGTAGGGACAGCAACAAGCAGTACTTC.

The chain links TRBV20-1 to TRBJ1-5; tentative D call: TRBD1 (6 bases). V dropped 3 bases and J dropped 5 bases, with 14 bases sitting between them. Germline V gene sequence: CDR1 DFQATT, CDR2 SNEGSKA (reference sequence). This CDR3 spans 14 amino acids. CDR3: CSARPRTEYQPQHF. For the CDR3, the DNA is TGCAGTGCTAGGCCTCGGACAGAATATCAGCCCCAGCATTTT.

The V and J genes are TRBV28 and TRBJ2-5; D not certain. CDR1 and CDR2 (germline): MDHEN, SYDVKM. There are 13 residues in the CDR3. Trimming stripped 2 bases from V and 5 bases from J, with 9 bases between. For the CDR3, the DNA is TGTGCCAGCAGTTTAGACAAGCTGGAGACCCAGTACTTC. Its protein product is CASSLDKLETQYF.

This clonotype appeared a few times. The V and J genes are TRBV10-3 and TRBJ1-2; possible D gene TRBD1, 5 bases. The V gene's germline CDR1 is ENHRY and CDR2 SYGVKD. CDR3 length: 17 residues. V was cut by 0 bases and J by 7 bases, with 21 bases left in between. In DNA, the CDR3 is TGTGCCATCAGTGAGTCTGGGACCTCTAACGAGGCTTTTGGCTACACCTTC. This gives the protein CAISESGTSNEAFGYTF.

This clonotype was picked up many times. CDR3 nucleotide sequence: TGCAGTGCTAGAACAGATCTGAATCAGCCCCAGCATTTT. This gives the protein CSARTDLNQPQHF. V is TRBV20-1 and J is TRBJ1-5, with unresolved D. Trimming removed 2 bases from V and 4 bases from J, with 9 bases in between. The CDR3 has 13 amino acids. Germline V gene data show CDR1 as DFQATT and CDR2 as SNEGSKA (reference sequence).

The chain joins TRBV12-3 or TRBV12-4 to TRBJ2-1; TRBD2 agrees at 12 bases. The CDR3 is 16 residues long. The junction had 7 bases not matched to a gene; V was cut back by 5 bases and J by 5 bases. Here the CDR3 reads CASSPSSGRAHNEQFF. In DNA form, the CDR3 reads TGTGCCAGCAGTCCATCTAGCGGGAGGGCCCACAATGAGCAGTTCTTC.

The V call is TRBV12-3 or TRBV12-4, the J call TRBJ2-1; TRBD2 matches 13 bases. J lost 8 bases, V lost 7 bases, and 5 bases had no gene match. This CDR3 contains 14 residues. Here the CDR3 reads CASTRTSGSDEQFF. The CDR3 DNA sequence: TGTGCCAGCACCAGGACTAGCGGGAGTGATGAGCAGTTCTTC.

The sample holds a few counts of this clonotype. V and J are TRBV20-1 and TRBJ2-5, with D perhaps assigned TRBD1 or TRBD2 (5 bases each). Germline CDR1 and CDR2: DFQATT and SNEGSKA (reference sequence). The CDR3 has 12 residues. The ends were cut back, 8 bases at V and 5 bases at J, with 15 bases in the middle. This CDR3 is CSPQGVGETQYF. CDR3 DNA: TGCAGTCCCCAGGGAGTTGGGGAGACCCAGTACTTC.

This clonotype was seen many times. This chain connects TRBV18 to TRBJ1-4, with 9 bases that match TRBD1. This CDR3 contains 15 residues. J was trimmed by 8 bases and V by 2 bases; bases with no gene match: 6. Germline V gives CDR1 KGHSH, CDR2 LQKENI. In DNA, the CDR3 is TGTGCCAGCTCACCAAGGGGACAGGGTAACGAAAAACTGTTTTTT. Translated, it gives CASSPRGQGNEKLFF.

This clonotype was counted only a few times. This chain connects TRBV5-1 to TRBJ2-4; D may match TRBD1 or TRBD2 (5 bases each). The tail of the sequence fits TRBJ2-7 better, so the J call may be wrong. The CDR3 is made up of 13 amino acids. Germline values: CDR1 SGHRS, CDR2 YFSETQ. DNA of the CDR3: TGCGCCAGCAGCCGGGACCTCTCCTACGAGCAGTACTTC. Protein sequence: CASSRDLSYEQYF.

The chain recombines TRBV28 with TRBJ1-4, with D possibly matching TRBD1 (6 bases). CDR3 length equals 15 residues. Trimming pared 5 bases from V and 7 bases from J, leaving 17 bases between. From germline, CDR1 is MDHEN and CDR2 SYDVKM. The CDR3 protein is CASSLQSTGGEKLFF. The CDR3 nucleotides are TGTGCCAGCAGTCTCCAATCGACAGGTGGTGAAAAACTGTTTTTT.

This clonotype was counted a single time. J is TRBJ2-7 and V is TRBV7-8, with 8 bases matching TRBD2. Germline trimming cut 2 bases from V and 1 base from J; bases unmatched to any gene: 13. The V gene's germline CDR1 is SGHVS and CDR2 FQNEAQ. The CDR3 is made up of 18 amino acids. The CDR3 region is CASSLLRISGRLSYEQYF. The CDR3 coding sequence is TGTGCCAGCAGCTTATTACGGATAAGCGGGAGATTATCCTACGAGCAGTACTTC.

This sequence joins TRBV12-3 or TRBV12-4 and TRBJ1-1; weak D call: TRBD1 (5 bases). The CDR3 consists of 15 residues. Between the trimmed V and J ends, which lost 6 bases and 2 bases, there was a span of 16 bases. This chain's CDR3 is CASSLGTERNTEAFF. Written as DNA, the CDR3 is TGTGCCAGCAGCCTTGGGACGGAAAGAAACACTGAAGCTTTCTTT.

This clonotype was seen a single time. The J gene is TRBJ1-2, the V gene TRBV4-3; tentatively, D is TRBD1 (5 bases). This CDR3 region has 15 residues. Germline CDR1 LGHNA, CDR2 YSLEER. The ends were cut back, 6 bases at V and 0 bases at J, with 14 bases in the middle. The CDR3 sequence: CASSATRQTNYGYTF. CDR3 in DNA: TGCGCCAGCAGTGCTACCAGACAGACTAACTATGGCTACACCTTC.

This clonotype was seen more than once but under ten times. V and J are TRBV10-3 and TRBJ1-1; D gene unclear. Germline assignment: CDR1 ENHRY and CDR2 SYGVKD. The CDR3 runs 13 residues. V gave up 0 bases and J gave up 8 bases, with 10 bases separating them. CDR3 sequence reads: CAISESWQREAFF. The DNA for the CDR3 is TGTGCCATCAGTGAGTCGTGGCAGCGAGAAGCTTTCTTT.

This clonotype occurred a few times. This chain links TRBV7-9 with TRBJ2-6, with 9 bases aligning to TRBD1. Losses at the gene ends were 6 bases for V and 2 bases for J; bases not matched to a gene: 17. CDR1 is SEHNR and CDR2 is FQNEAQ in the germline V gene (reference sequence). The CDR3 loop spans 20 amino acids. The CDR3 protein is CASRVGTGPWKRAGANVLTF. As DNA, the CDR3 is TGTGCCAGCAGGGTAGGGACAGGGCCCTGGAAAAGGGCTGGGGCCAACGTCCTGACTTTC. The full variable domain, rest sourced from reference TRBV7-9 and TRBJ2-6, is DTGVSQNPRHKITKRGQNVTFRCDPISEHNRLYWYRQTLGQGPEFLTYFQNEAQLEKSRLLSDRFSAERPKGSFSTLEIQRTEQGDSAMYLCASRVGTGPWKRAGANVLTFGAGSRLTVL.

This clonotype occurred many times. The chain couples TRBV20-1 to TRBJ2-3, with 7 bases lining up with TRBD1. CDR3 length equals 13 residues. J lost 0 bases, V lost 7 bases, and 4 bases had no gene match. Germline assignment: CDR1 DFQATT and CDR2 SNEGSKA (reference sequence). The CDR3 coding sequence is TGCAGTGGAGGGGGCTCTAGCACAGATACGCAGTATTTT. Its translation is CSGGGSSTDTQYF.